This TCR beta chain was identified in a study of cytomegalovirus exposure and HLA in healthy donors. Data came from immunoSEQ multiplex PCR; TCRdb stores just in-frame clones and leaves some out. This table holds some 85,000 clones, approximately 96% found once. Findings and limits, study-wide: In vitro, a few CMV-associated chains proved specific for CMV antigens. According to the study, around 150 TCR beta chains were cytomegalovirus-associated.

The CDR3 runs 16 residues. V trimming: 4 bases; J trimming: 6 bases; junction bases outside the gene matches: 8. Germline V gene sequence: CDR1 SGHDN, CDR2 FVKESK. Only one count was recorded for this clone. Its antigen is unidentified. These donors were members of the approximately 110-subject validation cohort, a group separate from the roughly 670-subject first cohort. This clonotype was sampled from a woman aged 18-30 years in good health and CMV-seronegative. Sequenced input: PBMCs. The J gene is TRBJ2-1, the V gene TRBV14, with 11 bases matching TRBD1. The DNA of the CDR3 is TGTGCCAGCAGCCGCACCGGGACAGGGGGTATCAATGAGCAGTTCTTC. Its protein product is CASSRTGTGGINEQFF.